The 14 T cell receptor beta chains presented below share a single source sample, sequenced in a study of T cell responses to AZD1222 COVID-19 vaccine. Some clones are missing from TCRdb's copy, which holds only in-frame ones; the method was immunoSEQ multiplex PCR. The sample gives around 160,000 clones, about 93% of which show up once; approximately 2% is in the top ten. The sequencing here drew on peripheral blood, taken on day 0 of AZD1222 vaccination. Source of these receptors: an adult in good health.

The rearrangement links TRBV4-1 to TRBJ2-1, with TRBD2 identical over 13 bases. Germline lookup yields CDR1 MGHRA and CDR2 YSYEKL. V shed 3 bases, J shed 6 bases, and the junction held 5 bases outside the gene matches. The CDR3 contains 16 residues. CDR3 residues: CASSHGLAGASNEQFF. Written as DNA, the CDR3 is TGCGCCAGCAGCCACGGACTAGCGGGAGCTTCCAATGAGCAGTTCTTC.

V and J are TRBV9 and TRBJ1-3; TRBD1 matches at 8 bases. The CDR3 sequence is 16 residues long. Germline V lookup: CDR1 SGDLS, CDR2 YYNGEE. The trim removed 4 bases at V and 4 bases at J, leaving 10 bases unmatched. CDR3 protein: CASSTRTGFEGNTIYF. The CDR3 nucleotides are TGTGCCAGCAGCACCCGGACAGGGTTTGAAGGAAACACCATATATTTT.

The V call is TRBV7-9, the J call TRBJ1-4; D not resolved. Trimming pared 1 base from V and 11 bases from J, leaving 20 bases between. CDR1 and CDR2 from the germline V gene are SEHNR and FQNEAQ (reference sequence). The CDR3 loop spans 16 amino acids. CDR3 coding DNA: TGTGCCAGCAGCTTAGGTGGCGGCACCCTCAGAAGGAAACTGTTTTTT. Translating it yields CASSLGGGTLRRKLFF.

The chain has TRBV6-5 and TRBJ1-1; 7 bases agree with TRBD1. The ends lost 5 bases at V and 5 bases at J; junction bases unmatched: 11. Germline-derived CDR1 and CDR2 are MNHEY and SVGAGI. This CDR3 has 15 residues. CDR3 residues: CASSPLDRDGTEAFF. The CDR3 bases are TGTGCCAGCAGTCCTTTAGACAGGGATGGGACTGAAGCTTTCTTT.

The genes are TRBV5-4 and TRBJ1-6; D is perhaps TRBD1 (6 bases). Germline V CDR1 and CDR2: SGHNT, YYREEE (reference sequence). The CDR3 runs to 13 residues. V dropped 4 bases and J dropped 8 bases, with 10 bases sitting between them. The CDR3 sequence: CASSQQGDSPLHF. The CDR3, as DNA: TGTGCCAGCAGCCAACAGGGAGATTCACCCCTCCACTTT.

CDR3 amino acids: CASSQDPSYGYTF. The CDR3 DNA reads TGTGCCAGCAGCCAAGATCCGAGCTATGGCTACACCTTC. The rearrangement links TRBV3-1 (or the pseudogene TRBV3-2) to TRBJ1-2; D unclear. The CDR3 runs to 13 residues. Germline lookup yields CDR1 LGHDT and CDR2 YNNKEL (reference sequence). The V end was cut by 0 bases, the J end by 4 bases, with 6 bases between.

This chain links TRBV2 with TRBJ1-1; weak D call: TRBD1 (5 bases). V was cut by 3 bases and J by 8 bases, with 10 bases left in between. The CDR3 totals 12 residues. Germline assignment: CDR1 SNHLY and CDR2 FYNNEI. CDR3 protein: CASSEGLYEAFF. Here the CDR3 DNA reads TGTGCCAGCAGTGAGGGACTCTACGAAGCTTTCTTT.

The rearrangement joins TRBV3-1 (or the pseudogene TRBV3-2) to TRBJ1-1; possible D gene TRBD1, 6 bases. CDR3 length: 14 residues. V was trimmed by 6 bases and J by 3 bases, leaving 14 bases between them. Germline values: CDR1 LGHDT, CDR2 YNNKEL (reference sequence). The CDR3 reads CASRRGGLDTEAFF. CDR3 sequence (DNA): TGTGCCAGCAGAAGGGGGGGGTTGGACACTGAAGCTTTCTTT.

The DNA of the CDR3 is TGTGCCAGCAGTCCCCTACTAGCGGGGGAAAGGGATGAGCAGTTCTTC. This translates into CASSPLLAGERDEQFF. The V and J genes are TRBV7-6 and TRBJ2-1; 11 nucleotides align to TRBD2. V gave up 6 bases and J gave up 8 bases; unmatched junction bases: 12. Germline loops: CDR1 SGHVS, CDR2 FNYEAQ. This CDR3 comprises 16 residues.

This rearrangement joins TRBV9 to TRBJ2-1; D gene unclear. CDR1 SGDLS and CDR2 YYNGEE come from the germline V gene. V gave up 3 bases and J gave up 7 bases, with 2 bases separating them. The CDR3 has 10 amino acids. The CDR3: CASSGNEQFF. DNA of the CDR3: TGTGCCAGCAGCGGGAATGAGCAGTTCTTC.

The chain has TRBV4-2 and TRBJ1-2, with unresolved D. This CDR3 has 17 residues. Germline CDR1 and CDR2: LGHNA and YNFKEQ. V lost 1 base and J lost 0, with 15 bases in between. CDR3 DNA: TGTGCCAGCAGCCAAGTCGAGGGTTTGGGAACTAACTATGGCTACACCTTC. Translated: CASSQVEGLGTNYGYTF.

This sequence joins TRBV2 and TRBJ1-4; D not certain. The V end was cut by 6 bases, the J end by 4 bases, with 3 bases between. Per germline, CDR1 SNHLY and CDR2 FYNNEI. This CDR3 comprises 11 residues. The CDR3 bases are TGTGCCAGCAGCATTAATGAAAAACTGTTTTTT. Protein: CASSINEKLFF.

The chain combines TRBV27 with TRBJ1-5, with D possibly matching TRBD1 (6 bases). Germline CDR1 and CDR2: MNHEY and SMNVEV (reference sequence). The CDR3 covers 15 residues. Trimming cost V 3 bases and J 6 bases, with 15 bases left between them. CDR3 DNA sequence: TGTGCCAGCAGTTTGGTCGGGGGGGCCAGTCAGCCCCAGCATTTT. Its protein is CASSLVGGASQPQHF.

This chain connects TRBV11-2 to TRBJ1-5, with 9 positions matching TRBD1. Trimming took 6 bases from V and 4 from J; bases not matched to a gene: 28. CDR1 and CDR2 (germline): SGHAT, FQNNGV. The CDR3 has 22 residues. CDR3 in amino acids: CASSSAGGPGTGIFTYNQPQHF. For the CDR3, the DNA is TGTGCCAGCAGTTCGGCCGGGGGACCCGGGACAGGGATTTTTACATATAATCAGCCCCAGCATTTT.